This TCR beta chain was identified during a study of beta chain features in type 1 diabetes. Sorted populations all had greater than 95% purity. This clone was detected a few times. The study reverse transcribed the entire isolated RNA, so it sequenced expressed TCRB transcripts. The method was immunoSEQ multiplex PCR; TCRdb's version includes in-frame clones alone and lacks a portion of them. The data contain 900,000 or so clones, roughly 16% of them singletons. This receptor was taken from a woman younger than 30 in good health. Source material: naive CD4+ T cells from blood.

The CDR3 region is CASSLANSREQYF. The CDR3 DNA reads as TGTGCCAGCAGCTTAGCAAATTCTCGCGAGCAGTACTTC. This chain links TRBV7-2 with TRBJ2-7; no clear D. The CDR3 contains 13 residues. Germline lookup yields CDR1 SGHTA and CDR2 FQGNSA. V was pared by 0 bases and J by 6 bases, with 9 bases between.